The source of this T cell receptor beta chain is a study of T-cell memory formation after mild COVID-19. One entry per CDR3 protein results from TCRdb running MiXCR on the 5' RACE reads. The sample records roughly 89,000 distinct CDR3 sequences, around 13% being singletons. Whole-study results and caveats: Clones which contracted sat mainly in CM and EM if CD4+, and in EMRA if CD8+.

Germline-derived CDR1 and CDR2 are LNHNV and YYDKDF (reference sequence). The V segment lost 1 base and the J segment 7 bases; nucleotides outside the gene matches: 6. This CDR3 has 14 residues. A word on this clonotype: Antigen: not known.

The V call is TRBV15, the J call TRBJ2-7; 8 bases align to TRBD2. The receptor comes from an adult woman who had mild COVID-19 (a few samples of this study predate the infection). Cell type and time point are not known. Sample: PBMCs or a T cell subset sorted from them (not recorded which). The CDR3 bases are TGTGCCACCAGCAGAGTCTCACCTAGCGGGGAGCAGTACTTC. Its protein product is CATSRVSPSGEQYF.